This TCR beta chain was sequenced for a study of cytomegalovirus exposure and HLA in healthy donors. Study observations and caveats: High sensitivity and specificity were reportedly achieved when the classifier diagnosed cytomegalovirus status. Association with HLA alleles at 0.05 false discovery rate was found for roughly 17,000 TCR beta sequences in a later analysis.

Regarding this clone: Its antigen is unidentified.

The CDR3 sequence is 12 residues long. The germline V and J ends were trimmed by 6 bases and 4 bases, with 10 bases remaining between them. Germline lookup yields CDR1 SNHLY and CDR2 FYNNEI. 60 Vbeta and 13 Jbeta primers were used in PCR. Assay: immunoSEQ multiplex PCR; the TCRdb copy retains only in-frame clones and omits some. This table holds around 150,000 clones, around two thirds found once. The clonotype comes from a middle-aged man in good health and CMV-seronegative. The sequenced material came from PBMCs. The V and J genes are TRBV2 and TRBJ2-7, with a tentative D call TRBD1 (6 bases). CDR3 loop: CASRQGSYEQYF. CDR3 in DNA: TGTGCCAGCAGACAGGGCTCGTACGAGCAGTACTTC.